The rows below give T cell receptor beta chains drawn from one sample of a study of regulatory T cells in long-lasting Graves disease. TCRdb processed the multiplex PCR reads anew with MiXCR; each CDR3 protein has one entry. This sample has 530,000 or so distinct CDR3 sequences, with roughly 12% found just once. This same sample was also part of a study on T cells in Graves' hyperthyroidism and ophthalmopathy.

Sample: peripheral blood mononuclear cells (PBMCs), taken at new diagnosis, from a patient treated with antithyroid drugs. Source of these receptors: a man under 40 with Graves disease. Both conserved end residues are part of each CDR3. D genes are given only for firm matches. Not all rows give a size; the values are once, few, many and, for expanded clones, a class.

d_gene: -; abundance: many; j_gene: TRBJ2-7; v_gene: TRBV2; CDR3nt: TGTGCCAGCAGTGGCACCCTAGGGCTCGGGGAGCAGTACTTC; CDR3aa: CASSGTLGLGEQYF
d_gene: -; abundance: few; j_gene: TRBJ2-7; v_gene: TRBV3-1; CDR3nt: TGTGCCAGCAGCCAAAATACAGGGTCCTACGAGCAGTACTTC; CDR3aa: CASSQNTGSYEQYF
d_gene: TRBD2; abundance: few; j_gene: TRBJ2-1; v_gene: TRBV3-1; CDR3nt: TGTGCCAGCAGGGGGGACTATTCCCTGTCTAATGAGCAGTTCTTC; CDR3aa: CASRGDYSLSNEQFF
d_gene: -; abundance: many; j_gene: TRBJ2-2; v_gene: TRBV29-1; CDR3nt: TGCAGCGCTGTAAATAGCGGCACCAACACCGGGGAGCTGTTTTTT; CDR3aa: CSAVNSGTNTGELFF
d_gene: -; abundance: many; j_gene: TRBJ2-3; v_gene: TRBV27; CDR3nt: TGTGCCAGCAGTTTTTACAGGGACATCAAGCTAGAGAGCACAGATACGCAGTATTTT; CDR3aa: CASSFYRDIKLESTDTQYF
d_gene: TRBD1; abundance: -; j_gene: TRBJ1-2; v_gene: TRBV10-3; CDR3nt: TGTGCCATCGGGGGTTCCGGGACAGGGGAGGGCTACACCTTC; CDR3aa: CAIGGSGTGEGYTF
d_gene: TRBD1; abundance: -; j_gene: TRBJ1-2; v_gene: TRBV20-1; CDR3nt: TGCAGTGCTTACTCCGGGACAGGCGGTGGCTACACCTTC; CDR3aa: CSAYSGTGGGYTF
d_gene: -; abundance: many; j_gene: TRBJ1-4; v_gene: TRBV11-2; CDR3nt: TGTGCCAGCAGCTTAGATGACGAAAAACTGTTTTTT; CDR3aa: CASSLDDEKLFF
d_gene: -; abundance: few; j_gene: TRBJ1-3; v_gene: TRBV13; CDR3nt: TGTGCCAGCAGCTTGGGGTCCCACTCTGGAAACACCATATATTTT; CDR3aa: CASSLGSHSGNTIYF
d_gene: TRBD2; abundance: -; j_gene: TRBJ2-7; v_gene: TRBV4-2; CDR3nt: TGTGCCAGCAGCCAAGAACTAGGACTAGCGGTATCCTACGAGCAGTACTTC; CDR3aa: CASSQELGLAVSYEQYF
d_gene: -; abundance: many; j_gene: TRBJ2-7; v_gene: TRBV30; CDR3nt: TGTGCCTGGGGGATCGGGGAGCGATACGAGCAGTACTTC; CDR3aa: CAWGIGERYEQYF
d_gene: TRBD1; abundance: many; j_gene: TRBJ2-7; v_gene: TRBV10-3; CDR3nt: TGTGCCATCACTAATTCTGGGACAGGGTTCATCTACGAGCAGTACTTC; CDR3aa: CAITNSGTGFIYEQYF
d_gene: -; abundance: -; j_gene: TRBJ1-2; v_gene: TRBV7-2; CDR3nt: TGTGCCAGCAGCAATCACAGAGGGAGCTATGGCTACGCCTTC; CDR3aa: CASSNHRGSYGYAF
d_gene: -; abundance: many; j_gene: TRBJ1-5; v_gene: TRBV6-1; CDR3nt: TGTGCCAGCATGCGCCAGGTCAATCAGCCCCAGCATTTT; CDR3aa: CASMRQVNQPQHF
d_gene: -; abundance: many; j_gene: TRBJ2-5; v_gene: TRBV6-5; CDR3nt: TGTGCCAGCAGTTACCAACAGGGAGGAGTAGAGACCCAGTACTTC; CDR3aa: CASSYQQGGVETQYF
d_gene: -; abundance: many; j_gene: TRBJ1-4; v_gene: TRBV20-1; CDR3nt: TGCAGTGCCCCGGGGAGAAATGAAAAACTGTTTTTT; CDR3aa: CSAPGRNEKLFF
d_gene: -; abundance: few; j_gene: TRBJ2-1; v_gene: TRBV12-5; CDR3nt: TGTGCTAGTGGTTTGTGGTCTTTCAGAGGGCTAATAAAGGGCTCCTACAATGAGCAGTTCTTC; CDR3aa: CASGLWSFRGLIKGSYNEQFF
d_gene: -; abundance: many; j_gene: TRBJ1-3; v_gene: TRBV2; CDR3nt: TGTGCCAGCAGTCTAGGACAGCCTGGGGGAAACACCATATATTTT; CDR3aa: CASSLGQPGGNTIYF
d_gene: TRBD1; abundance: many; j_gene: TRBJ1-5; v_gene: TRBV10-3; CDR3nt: TGTGCCATCAGTCCCGACAGGGGGAGGCATCAGCCCCAGCATTTT; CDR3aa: CAISPDRGRHQPQHF
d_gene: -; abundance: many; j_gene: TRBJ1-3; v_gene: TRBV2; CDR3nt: TGTGCCAGCAGTGATAAGAAGTTCTCTGGAAACACCATATATTTT; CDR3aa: CASSDKKFSGNTIYF
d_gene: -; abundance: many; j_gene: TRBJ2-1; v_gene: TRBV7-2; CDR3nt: TGTGCCAGCAGGCCAGGAGGTGGGGGGAACGGTTACAATGAGCAGTTCTTC; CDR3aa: CASRPGGGGNGYNEQFF
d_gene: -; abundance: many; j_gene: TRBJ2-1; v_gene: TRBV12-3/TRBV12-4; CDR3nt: TGTGCCAGCAGTTTCCGGAGCTCCTACAATGAGCAGTTCTTC; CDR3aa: CASSFRSSYNEQFF
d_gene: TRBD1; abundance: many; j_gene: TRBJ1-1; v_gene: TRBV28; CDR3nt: TGTGCCAGCAGACTCATTCAGGGGGCTGAGAAAGCTTTCTTT; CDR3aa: CASRLIQGAEKAFF
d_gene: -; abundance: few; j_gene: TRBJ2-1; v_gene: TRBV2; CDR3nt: TGTGCCAGCAGCCAGAGTACCACTGGGAATGAGCAGTTCTTC; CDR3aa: CASSQSTTGNEQFF
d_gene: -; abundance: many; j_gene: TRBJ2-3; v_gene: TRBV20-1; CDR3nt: TGCAGTGCTGGACCCGGCTCGGATACGCAGTATTTT; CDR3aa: CSAGPGSDTQYF
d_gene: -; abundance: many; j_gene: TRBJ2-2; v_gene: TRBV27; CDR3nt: TGTGCCAGCAGTTTTAGACTGGGGGTTAACACCGGGGAGCTGTTTTTT; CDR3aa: CASSFRLGVNTGELFF
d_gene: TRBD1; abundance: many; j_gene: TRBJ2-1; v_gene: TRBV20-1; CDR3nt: TGCAGTGCTCGCCTCCGGGACAGATCCTACAATGAGCAGTTCTTC; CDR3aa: CSARLRDRSYNEQFF
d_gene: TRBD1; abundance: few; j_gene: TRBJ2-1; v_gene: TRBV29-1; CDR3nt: TGCAGCGTCGACAGGGGCTCGGGTGATGAGCAGTTCTTC; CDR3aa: CSVDRGSGDEQFF
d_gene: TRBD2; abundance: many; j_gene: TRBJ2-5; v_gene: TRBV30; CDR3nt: TGTGCCTGGAGACCGGGACTAGCGGGATTGCAAGAGACCCAGTACTTC; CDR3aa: CAWRPGLAGLQETQYF
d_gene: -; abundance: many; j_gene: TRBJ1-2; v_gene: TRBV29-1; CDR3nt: TGCAGCGCCGGATCCAGGGATGGTAGCTATGGCTACACCTTC; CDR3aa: CSAGSRDGSYGYTF
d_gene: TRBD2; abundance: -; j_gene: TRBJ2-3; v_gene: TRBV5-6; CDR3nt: TGTGCCAGCAGCACTCCGGGACTAGCGGTTGTTAGCACAGATACGCAGTATTTT; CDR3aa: CASSTPGLAVVSTDTQYF
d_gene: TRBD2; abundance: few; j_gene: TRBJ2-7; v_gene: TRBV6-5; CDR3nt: TGTGCCAGCAGTTACGATTCCCTAGCGGGAGGAGACGAGCAGTACTTC; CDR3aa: CASSYDSLAGGDEQYF
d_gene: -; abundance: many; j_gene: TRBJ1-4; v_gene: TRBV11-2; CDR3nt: TGTGCCAGCAGCTCCCCGGGACTGGACGAAAAACTGTTTTTT; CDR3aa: CASSSPGLDEKLFF
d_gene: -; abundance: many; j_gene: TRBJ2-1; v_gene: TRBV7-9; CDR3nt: TGTGCCAGCAGCCCCCGGACGAGCTCCTACAATGAGCAGTTCTTC; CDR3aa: CASSPRTSSYNEQFF
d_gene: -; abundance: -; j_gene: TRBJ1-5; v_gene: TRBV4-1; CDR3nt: TGCGCCAGCAGCCAGCGGGGCCGTAGTCAGCCCCAGCATTTT; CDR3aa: CASSQRGRSQPQHF
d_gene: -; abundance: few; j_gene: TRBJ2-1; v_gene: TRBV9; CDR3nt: TGTGCCAGCAGCGCCGACTACCCCGGTCTAGGGGAGCAGTTCTTC; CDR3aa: CASSADYPGLGEQFF
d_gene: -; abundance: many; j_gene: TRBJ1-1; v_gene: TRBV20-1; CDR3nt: TGCAGTGCTAGAGTGGCAGGGGCAACTGAAGCTTTCTTT; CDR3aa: CSARVAGATEAFF
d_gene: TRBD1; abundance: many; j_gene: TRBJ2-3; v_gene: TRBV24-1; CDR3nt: TGTGCCACCAGTGATACCGGACAGGGCCCTAGCACAGATACGCAGTATTTT; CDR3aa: CATSDTGQGPSTDTQYF
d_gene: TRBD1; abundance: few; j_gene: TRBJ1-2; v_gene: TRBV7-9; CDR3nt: TGTGCCAGCAGCTTAACAGGACAGGGCGGTAGGAACTATGGCTACACCTTC; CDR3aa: CASSLTGQGGRNYGYTF
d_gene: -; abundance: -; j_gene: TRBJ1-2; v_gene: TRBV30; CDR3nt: TGTGCCTGGAGTTCCCCGGCACCTGCTAACTATGGCTACACCTTC; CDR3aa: CAWSSPAPANYGYTF
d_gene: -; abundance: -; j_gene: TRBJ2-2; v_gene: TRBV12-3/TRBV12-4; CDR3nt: TGTGCCAGCAGCCCCTCCACCGGGGAGCTGCTTTTT; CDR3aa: CASSPSTGELLF
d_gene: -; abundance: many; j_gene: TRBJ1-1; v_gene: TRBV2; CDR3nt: TGTGCCAGCAGTGAAACCGCTCAGGCTTTCTTT; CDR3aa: CASSETAQAFF
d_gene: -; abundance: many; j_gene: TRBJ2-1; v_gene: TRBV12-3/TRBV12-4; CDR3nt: TGTGCCAGCAGTTTCGGTCTAGCGTCCGGTGAGCAGTTCTTC; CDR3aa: CASSFGLASGEQFF
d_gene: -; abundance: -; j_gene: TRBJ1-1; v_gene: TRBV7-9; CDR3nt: TGTGCCAGCAGCTTATTGGGGTTTTACACTGAAGCTTTCTTT; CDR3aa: CASSLLGFYTEAFF
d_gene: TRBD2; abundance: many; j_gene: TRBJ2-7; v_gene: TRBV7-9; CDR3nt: TGTGCCAGCAGCAGGGGCCGCATGACTAGCAGAACCTACGAGCAGTACTTC; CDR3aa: CASSRGRMTSRTYEQYF
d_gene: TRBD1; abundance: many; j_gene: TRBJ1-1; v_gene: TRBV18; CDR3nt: TGTGCCAGCTCACCCGGGACAGGGTTCCCGAACACTGAAGCTTTCTTT; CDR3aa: CASSPGTGFPNTEAFF
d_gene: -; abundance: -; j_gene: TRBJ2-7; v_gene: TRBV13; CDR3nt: TGTGCCAGCAGGTACAGGAGCTCCTACGAGCAGTACTTC; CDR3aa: CASRYRSSYEQYF
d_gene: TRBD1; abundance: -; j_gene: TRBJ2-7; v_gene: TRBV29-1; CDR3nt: TGCAGCGTTGGGACTCGGACAGGGGCGGACGAGCAGTACTTC; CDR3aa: CSVGTRTGADEQYF
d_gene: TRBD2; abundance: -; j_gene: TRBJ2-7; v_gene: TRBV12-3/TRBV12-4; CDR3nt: TGTGCCAGCAGCTTAGCGGGAGGGGGTGAAGTAGAGCAGTACTTC; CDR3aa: CASSLAGGGEVEQYF